This TCR beta chain was found in a study of T cell changes during pregnancy in multiple sclerosis. Data came from immunoSEQ multiplex PCR; TCRdb stores just in-frame clones and leaves some out. The sample has over 100,000 clones, about 94% seen once. This clone was seen only once. Losses at the gene ends were 2 bases for V and 6 bases for J; bases not matched to a gene: 4. Germline CDR1 KGHSH, CDR2 LQKENI. The CDR3 is made up of 14 amino acids. This sequence was found in a female donor with multiple sclerosis, enrolled in a pregnancy study. The rearrangement uses TRBV18 and TRBJ1-3, with 7 bases lining up with TRBD1. The sample in question was peripheral blood, obtained in the third trimester of pregnancy. This chain's CDR3 is CASSPSGQQNTIYF. As DNA, the CDR3 is TGTGCCAGCTCACCATCGGGACAGCAAAACACCATATATTTT.